This T cell receptor (beta chain) was profiled in a study of control samples from healthy donors and cancer patients (dated by TCRdb to 2018 to 2020). Receptor libraries were prepared by the immunoSEQ multiplex PCR assay. The immuneACCESS repertoire file appears here via TCRdb, limited to in-frame rearrangements. These files lack a portion of the clones; in checked studies, under half of the deficit traces to unresolved V genes, and the cause of the others is not known. The sample table contains under 200,000 clones; only one count was recorded for around 91% of them. Together, the top ten hold roughly 1.6% of the sample. CDR1 and CDR2 were assigned from the germline V gene (reference sequence) as LNHDA and SQIVND. Trimming at the junction amounts to 0 bases on V and 0 bases on J, and the germline ends lie 12 bases apart. Reading from cysteine to phenylalanine, the CDR3 counts 17 amino acids. Of the read, only the CDR3 DNA is kept; its 51 bases are in frame from base 1.

In the case of this clone: Its antigen is still unknown. Within one base of it there is no much larger clone, and no base qualities were kept.

The sample comprised blood. This clonotype originated in a woman aged 25 to 45 in good health. The chain couples TRBV19 to TRBJ1-5, with the identity of the D gene unclear. This receptor carries the CDR3 CASSIDLGPYSNQPQHF. The nucleotide sequence reads as follows: TGTGCCAGTAGTATAGATTTGGGTCCTTATAGCAATCAGCCCCAGCATTTT.